This passage covers 19 T cell receptor beta chains from one sample sequenced in a study of read filtering for tumor transcriptome and immune sequencing. This library used about 360 ng RNA and molecular barcoded adaptors spanning alpha/delta and beta/gamma chains. TCRdb independently ran MiXCR on the reads; one entry per CDR3 protein. Among about 86,000 distinct CDR3 sequences listed, 9% to 15% were seen once. The sample was a population of CD138-negative cells sorted from bone marrow. The receptors come from a donor aged 40 or older with multiple myeloma.

This clonotype was observed at least ten times. The genes are TRBV10-3 and TRBJ2-6; D unresolved. V was pared by 4 bases and J by 4 bases, with 11 bases between. The germline V gene has CDR1 ENHRY and CDR2 SYGVKD. The CDR3 is 15 residues long. CDR3 region: CAISGGFSGANVLTF. CDR3 coding DNA: TGTGCCATCAGTGGAGGATTCTCCGGGGCCAACGTCCTGACTTTC.

This clonotype has a count of ten or more. This chain joins TRBV29-1 and TRBJ2-5; 16 positions match TRBD2. Trimming cost V 4 bases and J 5 bases; bases outside gene matches: 7. Germline lookup yields CDR1 SQVTM and CDR2 ANQGSEA. The CDR3 is 16 amino acids. DNA of the CDR3: TGCAGCGTTGCAGGGACTAGCGGGAGGGCCCGGGAGACCCAGTACTTC. It codes for CSVAGTSGRARETQYF.

By its share, this clonotype is medium-sized (0.01 to 0.1%). The V gene is TRBV4-1, the J gene TRBJ2-1; 8 bases agree with TRBD1. Germline CDR1 is MGHRA and CDR2 is YSYEKL. The length of the CDR3 is 16 residues. The V segment lost 1 base and the J segment 1 base; nucleotides outside the gene matches: 3. The CDR3 here is CASSQAGTGSYNEQFF. The CDR3 DNA is TGCGCCAGCAGCCAAGCCGGGACAGGATCCTACAATGAGCAGTTCTTC.

On this clonotype: A single base separates this from a much larger clone, so it may be a read error. This is likely a read error, given that the CDR3 carries no conserved phenylalanine or tryptophan at its end. The chain links TRBV6-5 to TRBJ2-5, with D tentatively TRBD2 (6 bases). Trimming stripped 9 bases from V and 1 base from J, with 15 bases between. This CDR3 region has 14 residues. Germline values: CDR1 MNHEY, CDR2 SVGAGI. The CDR3 DNA follows: TGTGCCAGTAGCGGTGGAGGGCCCCAAGAGACCCAGTACCTC. Its protein is CASSGGGPQETQYL.

Comments on this clonotype: A much larger clone sits a single nucleotide away, making a read error possible. The CDR3 does not close with the conserved phenylalanine or tryptophan, likely indicating a read error. The gene calls are TRBV20-1 and TRBJ2-5; no clear D. Trimming took off 1 base at V and 4 bases at J, with 13 bases between the two ends. Germline-derived CDR1 and CDR2 are DFQATT and SNEGSKA (reference sequence). The CDR3 covers 14 residues. CDR3 coding DNA: TGCAGTGCTAGAGTCGGCACAAGGGCAGAGACCCAGTACCTC. It yields the protein CSARVGTRAETQYL.

The table lists this clonotype with many counts. The chain has TRBV18 and TRBJ1-1; D possibly corresponds to TRBD1 (5 bases). Germline V gene lookup returns CDR1 KGHSH and CDR2 LQKENI. The CDR3 runs 13 residues. V was clipped by 6 bases and J by 7 bases, with 15 bases between them. Written as DNA, the CDR3 is TGTGCCAGCTCCCGGGGGGAAAAAGGTGAAGCTTTCTTT. It translates to CASSRGEKGEAFF.

There are many counts of this clonotype. The chain has TRBV15 and TRBJ2-4, with 13 positions matching TRBD2. V lost 5 bases and J lost 3; bases outside the gene matches: 7. Germline CDR1 reads LNHNV; CDR2 reads YYDKDF (reference sequence). CDR3 length: 17 amino acids. The CDR3 bases are TGTGCCACCAGCGACGGGACTAGCGGGAAAGACAAAAACATTCAGTACTTC. Its protein product is CATSDGTSGKDKNIQYF.

This clonotype has a count of ten or more. J is TRBJ2-3 and V is TRBV28; 12 positions match TRBD2. This CDR3 contains 18 residues. The germline CDR1 and CDR2 sequences are MDHEN and SYDVKM. With 5 bases clipped from V and 0 bases from J, the junction kept 9 bases outside the gene matches. CDR3 DNA: TGTGCCAGCAGTCCCCTGACTAGCGGGGGAACTAGCACAGATACGCAGTATTTT. Residues: CASSPLTSGGTSTDTQYF. Full variable domain (outside the CDR3, taken from reference TRBV28 and TRBJ2-3): DVKVTQSSRYLVKRTGEKVFLECVQDMDHENMFWYRQDPGLGLRLIYFSYDVKMKEKGDIPEGYSVSREKKERFSLILESASTNQTSMYLCASSPLTSGGTSTDTQYFGPGTRLTVL.

This clonotype has ten or more counts. The chain employs TRBV11-2 and TRBJ2-2; 10 nucleotides agree with TRBD2. Losses at the gene ends were 5 bases for V and 1 base for J; bases not matched to a gene: 4. The CDR3 is 16 amino acids. Per germline, CDR1 SGHAT and CDR2 FQNNGV. For the CDR3, the DNA is TGTGCCAGCAGCCTCGTAGCGGGAGGGAACACCGGGGAGCTGTTTTTT. Protein sequence: CASSLVAGGNTGELFF. Full variable domain (missing parts from reference TRBV11-2 and TRBJ2-2): EAGVAQSPRYKIIEKRQSVAFWCNPISGHATLYWYQQILGQGPKLLIQFQNNGVVDDSQLPKDRFSAERLKGVDSTLKIQPAKLEDSAVYLCASSLVAGGNTGELFFGEGSRLTVL.

This clonotype came up a few times. The chain employs TRBV11-3 and TRBJ1-3; 8 bases align to TRBD1. There are 15 residues in the CDR3. The V segment lost 4 bases and the J segment 3 bases; nucleotides outside the gene matches: 5. The germline V gene encodes CDR1 SGHNT and CDR2 YENEEA. CDR3 protein: CASSSGQGYGNTIYF. The DNA for the CDR3 is TGTGCCAGCAGCTCCGGACAGGGTTATGGAAACACCATATATTTT.

The chain carries TRBV20-1 and TRBJ2-5; D gene unclear. The germline V gene has CDR1 DFQATT and CDR2 SNEGSKA (reference sequence). The CDR3 contains 15 residues. Trimming took off 4 bases at V and 1 base at J, with 16 bases between the two ends. In DNA, the CDR3 is TGCAGTGCTACCCACCCCGTCCGAGGCCAAGAGACCCAGTACTTC. This gives the protein CSATHPVRGQETQYF.

This clonotype showed up just a few times. The rearrangement uses TRBV3-1 and TRBJ2-7, with unresolved D. The CDR3 sequence is 12 residues long. Trimming pared 4 bases from V and 7 bases from J, leaving 11 bases between. Germline-derived CDR1 and CDR2 are LGHDT and YNNKEL (reference sequence). The CDR3 region has the DNA TGTGCCAGCAGCCTCGCAAACCGGGAGCAGTACTTC. This codes for CASSLANREQYF.

In its sample, this clonotype was seen many times. The CDR3 DNA reads as TGCAGTGCCTATCCACGACTAGCGGGGTACACCGGGGAGCTGTTTTTT. Translation gives CSAYPRLAGYTGELFF. The chain couples TRBV20-1 to TRBJ2-2, with TRBD2 matching over 11 bases. The CDR3 is 16 amino acids. The V and J ends lost 6 bases and 3 bases, in that order; junction bases with no gene match: 9. The germline gives CDR1 DFQATT, CDR2 SNEGSKA (reference sequence).

This clonotype has a count of ten or more. The chain couples TRBV6-2 or TRBV6-3 to TRBJ2-5, with 7 nucleotides matching TRBD2. Germline V gene lookup returns CDR1 MNHEY and CDR2 SVGEGT. CDR3 size: 12 residues. With 8 bases clipped from V and 5 bases from J, the junction kept 5 bases outside the gene matches. The CDR3 bases are TGTGCCAGCCTAGGACTAGTGGAGACCCAGTACTTC. Its protein is CASLGLVETQYF.

This chain links TRBV11-2 with TRBJ2-3; 8 bases line up with TRBD2. CDR1 is SGHAT, CDR2 FQNNGV, per germline. CDR3 size: 14 residues. The V segment lost 5 bases and the J segment 6 bases; nucleotides outside the gene matches: 7. This chain's CDR3 is CASSPSGGGDTQYF. The CDR3 region has the DNA TGTGCCAGCAGCCCCAGCGGGGGCGGGGATACGCAGTATTTT.

This clonotype was picked up many times. V gene TRBV20-1 combines with J gene TRBJ2-3; 7 nucleotides match TRBD2. V shed 0 bases, J shed 9 bases, and the junction held 3 bases outside the gene matches. The CDR3 loop spans 12 amino acids. The germline V gene has CDR1 DFQATT and CDR2 SNEGSKA (reference sequence). The chain's CDR3 is CSARELLATQYF. DNA for the CDR3: TGCAGTGCTAGAGAGCTACTAGCGACGCAGTATTTT.

Note on this clonotype: It may be a read error: a sequence one base away is much more abundant. This sequence joins TRBV2 and TRBJ2-2; D unclear. Germline CDR1 and CDR2: SNHLY and FYNNEI. The length of the CDR3 is 11 residues. V lost 11 bases to trimming and J lost 5 bases, with 9 bases between them. The CDR3 bases are TGTGCCGGCAAAGAAACCGGGGAGCTGTTTTTT. Encoded protein: CAGKETGELFF.

The V gene is TRBV7-9, the J gene TRBJ2-7; 8 bases fit TRBD2. The trim removed 5 bases at V and 2 bases at J, leaving 2 bases unmatched. Germline V gene data show CDR1 as SEHNR and CDR2 as FQNEAQ (reference sequence). The CDR3 spans 13 residues. CDR3 DNA: TGTGCCAGCAGCGAGGGACTAGCCTACGAGCAGTACTTC. Protein: CASSEGLAYEQYF.

Notes on this clonotype: Given a far larger clone just one base away, this is likely a sequencing read error. This rearrangement joins TRBV5-8 to TRBJ1-4, with TRBD1 matching 10 bases. Per the germline V gene, CDR1 is SGHTS and CDR2 is YDEGEE. Trimming cost V 3 bases and J 8 bases; bases outside gene matches: 4. The CDR3 is made up of 14 amino acids. CDR3 DNA sequence: TGTGCCAGCAGCTCTCAGACAGGGGGCGAAAAACTGTTTTTT. Protein product: CASSSQTGGEKLFF.